This T cell receptor beta chain appears in the sequencing data of a study of blood T cell repertoires in COVID-19. About the study: PBMCs, B-cell-depleted T cells, or T cells were the source of the cDNA or gDNA that made up the material.

Recovery meant two consecutive negative NP/OP PCR tests, professional clearance, or resolved symptoms. Profiled with immunoSEQ multiplex PCR; TCRdb holds only in-frame clones, not every one. The repertoire holds around 290,000 clones, with 90% as singletons. Per germline, CDR1 LNHDA and CDR2 SQIVND (reference sequence). The CDR3 has 14 amino acids. V lost 5 bases, J lost 0 bases, and 3 bases stayed unmatched. This TCR was recovered from a woman in her thirties who had recovered from COVID-19. Sequencing was carried out using PBMCs or T cells enriched from blood (not recorded which). This chain uses TRBV19 with TRBJ2-7; 8 bases map to TRBD1. CDR3 sequence (DNA): TGTGCCAGTAGTGTGACAGGGGACTCCTACGAGCAGTACTTC. Translating gives CASSVTGDSYEQYF.